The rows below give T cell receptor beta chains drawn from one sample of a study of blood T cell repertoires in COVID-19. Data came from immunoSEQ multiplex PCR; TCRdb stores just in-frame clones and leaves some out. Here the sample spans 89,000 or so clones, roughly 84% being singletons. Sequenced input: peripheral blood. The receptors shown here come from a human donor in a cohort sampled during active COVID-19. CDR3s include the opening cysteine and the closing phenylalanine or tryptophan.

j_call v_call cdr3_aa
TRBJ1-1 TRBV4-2 CASSPGRGMNTEAFF
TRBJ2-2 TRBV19 CASSRVRASGSIVDGELFF
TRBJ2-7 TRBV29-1 CSVWTGRGTGYEQYF
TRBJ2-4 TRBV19 CASSIIERGLAKNIQYF
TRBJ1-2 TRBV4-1 CASSQSGGAYGYTF
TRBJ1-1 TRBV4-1 CASSQDPQGQAFF
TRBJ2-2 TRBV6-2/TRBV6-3 CASSGDRGGTGELFF
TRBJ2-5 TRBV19 CASSQGRRETQYF
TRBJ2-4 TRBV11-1 CASSLTGAKNIQYF
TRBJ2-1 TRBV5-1 CASSQSQGAAYNEQFF
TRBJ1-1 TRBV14 CASSPGGGGAFF
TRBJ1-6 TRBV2 CASRLDRAGSPLHF
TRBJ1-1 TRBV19 CASSLNRAEAFF
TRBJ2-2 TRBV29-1 CSALFIELHGELFF
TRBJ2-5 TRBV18 CASSYSHDGSETQYF
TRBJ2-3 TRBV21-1 CASSKVRTATRNTQYF
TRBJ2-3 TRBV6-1 CASSEGGRGTDTQYF
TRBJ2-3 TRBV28 CASSSIAGGPVDTQYF
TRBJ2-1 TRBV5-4 CASSLSYNEQFF
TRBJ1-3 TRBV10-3 CAVVSSGNTIYF